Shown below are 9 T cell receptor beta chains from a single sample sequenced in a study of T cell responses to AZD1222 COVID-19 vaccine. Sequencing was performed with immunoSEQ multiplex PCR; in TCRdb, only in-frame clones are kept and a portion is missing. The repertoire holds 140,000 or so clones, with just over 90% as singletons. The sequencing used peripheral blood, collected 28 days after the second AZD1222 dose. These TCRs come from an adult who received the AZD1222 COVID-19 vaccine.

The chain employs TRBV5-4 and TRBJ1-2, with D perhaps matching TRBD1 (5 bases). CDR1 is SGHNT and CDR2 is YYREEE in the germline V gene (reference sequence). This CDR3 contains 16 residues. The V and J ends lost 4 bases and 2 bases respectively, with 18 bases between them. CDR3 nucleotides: TGTGCCAGCAGCCTCGCCCTTACAGGTTTGAACTATGGCTACACCTTC. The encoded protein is CASSLALTGLNYGYTF.

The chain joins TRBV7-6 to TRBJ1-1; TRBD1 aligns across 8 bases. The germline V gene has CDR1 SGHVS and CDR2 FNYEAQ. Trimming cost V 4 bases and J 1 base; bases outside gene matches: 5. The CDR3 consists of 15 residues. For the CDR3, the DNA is TGTGCCAGCAGCTCCTGGACAGGGAAGAACACTGAAGCTTTCTTT. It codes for CASSSWTGKNTEAFF.

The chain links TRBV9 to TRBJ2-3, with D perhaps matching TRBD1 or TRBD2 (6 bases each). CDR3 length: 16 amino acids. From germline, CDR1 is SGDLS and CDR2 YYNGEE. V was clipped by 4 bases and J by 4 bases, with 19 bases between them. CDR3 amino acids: CASSPGGGTRPDTQYF. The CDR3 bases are TGTGCCAGCAGCCCAGGCGGAGGGACAAGACCAGATACGCAGTATTTT.

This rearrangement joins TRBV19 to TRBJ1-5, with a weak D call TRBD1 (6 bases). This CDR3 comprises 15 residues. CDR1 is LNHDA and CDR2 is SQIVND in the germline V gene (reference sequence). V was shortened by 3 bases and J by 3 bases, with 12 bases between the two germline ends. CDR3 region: CASSIQGNLNQPQHF. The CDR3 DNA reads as TGTGCCAGTAGTATTCAGGGGAACCTCAATCAGCCCCAGCATTTT.

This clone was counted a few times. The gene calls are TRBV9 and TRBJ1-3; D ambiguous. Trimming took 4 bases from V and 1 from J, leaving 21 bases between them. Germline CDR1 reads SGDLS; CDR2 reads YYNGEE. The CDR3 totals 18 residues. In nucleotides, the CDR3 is TGTGCCAGCAGCCCAAGTTTGGGGTACCTTTCGTCTGGAAACACCATATATTTT. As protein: CASSPSLGYLSSGNTIYF.

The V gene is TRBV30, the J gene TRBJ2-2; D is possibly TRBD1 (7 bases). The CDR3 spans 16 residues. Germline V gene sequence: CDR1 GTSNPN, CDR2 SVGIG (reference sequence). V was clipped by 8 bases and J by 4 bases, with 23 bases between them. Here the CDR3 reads CAGKAGGRVSTGELFF. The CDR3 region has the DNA TGTGCCGGGAAGGCAGGGGGGAGAGTGAGCACCGGGGAGCTGTTTTTT.

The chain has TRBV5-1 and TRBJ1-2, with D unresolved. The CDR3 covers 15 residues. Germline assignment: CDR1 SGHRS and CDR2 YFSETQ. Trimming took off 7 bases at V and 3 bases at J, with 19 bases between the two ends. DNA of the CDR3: TGCGCCAGCGCATTTTCCTTTGGGAGGGACTATGGCTACACCTTC. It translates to CASAFSFGRDYGYTF.

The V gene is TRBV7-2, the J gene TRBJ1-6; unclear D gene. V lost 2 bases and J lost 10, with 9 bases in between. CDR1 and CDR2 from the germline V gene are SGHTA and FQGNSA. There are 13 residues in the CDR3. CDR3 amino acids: CASSLFPRSPLHF. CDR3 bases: TGTGCCAGCAGCTTATTCCCCCGCTCACCCCTCCACTTT.

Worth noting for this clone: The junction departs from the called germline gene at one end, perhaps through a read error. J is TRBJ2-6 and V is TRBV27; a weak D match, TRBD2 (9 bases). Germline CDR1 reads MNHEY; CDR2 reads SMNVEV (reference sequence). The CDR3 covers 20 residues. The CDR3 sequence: CASSLYQGAGGSSVANVLTF. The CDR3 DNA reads TGTGCCAGCAGTTTATACCAGGGGGCGGGAGGGAGCTCTGTGGCCAACGTCCTGACTTTC.